The present TCR beta chain was sequenced within a study of cytomegalovirus exposure and HLA in healthy donors (dated by TCRdb to the late 2010s). In terms of the full investigation: In an earlier analysis of approximately 640 of the donors, about 260 Gb of sequence data and 90 million to 120 million unique TCR beta sequences from about 180 million T cells were reported. An early release that covered approximately 600 HLA-typed donors contained about 290 gigabases of sequencing data and 80 million or so unique TCR sequences. The genetic ancestry cluster associated with self-reported Caucasian donors included over 80% of the 398 genotyped donors. The study aimed to test whether cataloging public T cell receptors could reveal signatures of past pathogen exposure. The study profiled the T cell repertoires of 666 subjects by immunosequencing and related them to cytomegalovirus serostatus. In addition to the first cohort of hundreds of subjects, a separate validation cohort of about 120 different subjects was used. The study combined high-throughput TCR immunosequencing, statistical association of individual TCRs with disease status, and machine learning to predict cytomegalovirus infection status. A later analysis re-examined previously published TCR beta repertoires from roughly 650 donors and added high-resolution HLA genotyping to investigate patterns of TCR occurrence. The later analysis used no new phenotypic data to find candidate immune exposures, relying instead on TCR beta sequences and their occurrence across donors. An earlier analysis of approximately 580 of the donors used high-throughput TCR beta sequencing to judge whether each TCR beta V gene segment behaved as functional or pseudogenic. Donor age, sex, ethnicity and CMV serostatus were compiled alongside the repertoire data. In a later genetic analysis, genome-wide SNP genotypes for about 60% of the 666 donors were used, and that subset was treated as a discovery cohort. Every discovery cohort repertoire had been produced on one sequencing platform. HLA typing covered class I and class II loci at four-digit resolution. The number of typed donors differed by locus: roughly 620-640 for A, B, C, DRB1 and DQB1; some 540 for DQA1; around 610 for DPA1; and some 450 for DPB1. Because of strong linkage in the cohort, a handful of DR-DQ haplotypes were treated as single units for association and clustering. Among 300 to 500 genotyped donors of the cohort, an average of around 220,000 unique TCR beta nucleotide sequences was sequenced per donor, of which 15% to 20% were non-productive.

A note on this clone: Its antigen remains undetermined. Nothing much larger sits one base from this clone, and base qualities are not available.

The study at large found these results: When HLA alleles, especially DR and DQ, strongly co-occurred, TCR associations were difficult to assign to individual alleles. In a later analysis, several top co-occurrence clusters were reported to appear linked to parvovirus B19, influenza, CMV and Epstein-Barr virus. A cluster of highly shared sequence variants was judged likely to represent a technical artifact of the sequencing pipeline. Linkage disequilibrium might explain the correlated functional status among segregating V segments, but an unknown experimental factor could not be excluded. In a later genetic analysis, fewer N-insertions in productive TCRs were reported among donors in an Asian-associated ancestry cluster than the roughly 700-donor mean. According to the authors, the approach could potentially be generalized to other disease states and immunological phenotypes. CMV serostatus was the only immune exposure information available for the cohort. Across donors, most TCR sequences were observed very rarely, whereas some public TCRs were present in many individuals. Roughly 17 rarely observed V segments, including chromosome 9 orphons, were excluded from the earlier analysis of several hundred of the donors because counts were too low. Specific HLA alleles were associated with more than 15,000 TCR beta sequences at a false discovery rate of 0.05 in a later analysis. A total of about 150 TCR beta chains were listed by the study as associated with cytomegalovirus. A further reported finding was that TCR beta sequences accurately predicted the HLA-A and HLA-B alleles for most subjects in the first cohort. In a later genetic analysis, a missense DCLRE1C variant was associated with V-gene and J-gene trimming of TCR beta chains, and the association was replicated in an independent cohort. Because HLA typing was unavailable for some donors at each locus, only the typed subset was used in association tests. In both the original and validation cohorts, the classifier was reported to diagnose cytomegalovirus status with high specificity and sensitivity. In vitro tests confirmed that three of the cytomegalovirus-associated TCR beta chains recognize cytomegalovirus antigens. In a later analysis, TCR association rates were found to vary across HLA loci, with the most associated TCRs seen for DRB1 alleles and the fewest for HLA-C alleles. Presence/absence analyses assumed roughly uniform sequencing depth across donors, an assumption that may not hold. A later analysis found that most CMV-associated TCR beta chains appeared HLA-restricted, with HLA associations seemingly driven largely by CMV exposure. The cohort was sequenced for TCR beta chains only, and without alpha or paired-chain data the features that could be detected were limited. Some IMGT-functional V segments, including TRBV6-2 and TRBV6-3, could not be distinguished by the 87-base-pair reads and were therefore excluded. An earlier analysis of around 600 of the donors showed that most TCR beta V segments appeared in productive rearrangements either about 87% or about 30% of the time, which broadly matched IMGT annotations. Compared with equally common non-associated chains, HLA-associated TCR beta chains in a later analysis were more clonally expanded and had lower generation probabilities.

Looking up the germline V gene yields CDR1 SGHVS and CDR2 FNYEAQ. The CDR3 sequence holds 14 residues, the cysteine and phenylalanine included. Only CDR3 DNA remains: 42 bases, in frame from the first base. V is clipped by 1 base and J by 5 bases, and the sequence between their germline boundaries is 12 bases long. The library was produced with the immunoSEQ multiplex PCR assay. For the multiplex PCR, a mixture combining 60 forward primers for TCR Vbeta segments and 13 reverse primers for TCR Jbeta segments was used. Amplification of the CDR3 region of rearranged TCR beta genes was performed with a multiplex PCR assay on genomic DNA. The amplified TCR beta libraries were sequenced on the Illumina HiSeq System as 87-base-pair reads. The original pipeline was this. In a later analysis, tens of millions of unique TCR beta chains were counted across the 690 or so repertoires, and around 10 million of these chains were shared by at least two donors. A nearest-neighbor algorithm error-corrected the raw reads and collapsed the reads into unique sequences, merging closely related sequences to remove PCR and sequencing errors. To assign V, D and J gene segments, CDR3 sequences were aligned to IMGT reference sequences. For a sequence to be retained, a match of at least six nucleotides to both a V gene segment and a J gene segment was required. Rearrangements were called productive when the CDR3 lacked stop codons and stayed in frame with V and J; all others were non-productive. Following IMGT convention, CDR3 was defined as the stretch from the second conserved V-encoded cysteine up to the conserved J-encoded phenylalanine. In an earlier analysis of 500 to 650 of the donors, sequences lacking an unambiguous match to a single V gene segment were excluded. In an earlier analysis of 587 of the donors, a V segment was called functional when productive rearrangements were above 56.7%, and segregating when the standard deviation between donors exceeded 5%. A statistical classification framework was built for diagnosing cytomegalovirus status from the catalog of TCR beta chain sequences. In a later analysis, V and J genes were assigned by comparing TCR nucleotide sequences against IMGT/GENE-DB human TR gene sequences. The TCRdist pipeline was used in a later analysis to assign CDR3 sequences and most-parsimonious VDJ recombination scenarios. In a later analysis, every TCR beta chain was defined by the combination of its CDR3 amino acid sequence and its V-gene family, and reads without a unique V-gene family were dropped. In a later analysis, approximately 640 highly shared, low-generation-probability nucleotide sequences were removed to address suspected cross-contamination and a sequencing artifact. For each public chain, a later analysis derived a clonal expansion index from normalized ranks of inferred template counts within each repertoire. In a later analysis, generation probabilities were computed with a VDJ recombination model fitted to out-of-frame rearrangements, and the resulting probabilities were checked against IGoR. A later analysis scored TCR-TCR, TCR-HLA and TCR-CMV co-occurrence with hypergeometric tests, applying a repertoire-size bias correction to TCR pairs. In a later analysis, false discovery rates were estimated by permuting HLA or CMV assignments 20 times. In a later analysis, co-occurring TCRs were grouped using DBSCAN, with TCRdist sequence similarity added in when clustering inside HLA-allele-positive subsets. Repertoires with fewer than 30,000 or more than 120,000 public chains were left out of co-occurrence clustering, as were four to six repertoires with anomalous nucleotide sharing. The immuneACCESS repertoire file appears here via TCRdb, limited to in-frame rearrangements. These files lack a portion of the clones; in checked studies, under half of the deficit traces to unresolved V genes, and the cause of the others is not known. V and J calls and clone size are given by that table; D and trimming were obtained from the DNA. Across this sample there are 100,000 to 150,000 clones, with about 71% seen only once. The ten largest clones represent roughly 3% of the sample.

The cohort was made up of approximately 700 healthy bone marrow donors. At the time of sampling, every cohort member was nominally healthy, though immune exposures that went unrecorded were likely present. The donor tested CMV seronegative, placing the donor among the 350 to 400 seronegative members of the cohort. A peripheral blood sample was provided by each donor, and peripheral blood mononuclear cells were used for TCR beta sequencing. The Qiagen DNeasy Blood Extraction Kit was used to extract genomic DNA from the blood cell samples. This TCR was recovered from a woman in her forties or fifties in good health and CMV-seronegative. Source material: PBMCs. The receptor chain draws on TRBV7-6 and TRBJ2-7; the D region possibly corresponds to TRBD1 (5 bases align). The DNA is TGTGCCAGCAGCTTAGACCAGGGAAAAAACGAGCAGTACTTC. It translates to CASSLDQGKNEQYF.